The count of the clone carrying this TCR beta chain is one. Antigen unknown. Other DNA sequences in this specimen translate into the identical CDR3. Per the germline V gene, CDR1 is MDHEN and CDR2 is SYDVKM. CDR3 length: 11 residues. The V gene lost 5 bases and the J gene lost 3 bases, with 3 bases spanning the gap. Profiling relied on immunoSEQ multiplex PCR, and the TCRdb table lists in-frame clones only, not all of them. This sample carries 600,000 to 750,000 clones, about nine tenths of them seen once, and the ten largest clones take roughly 36%. This record belongs to a study of shared clonotypes between healthy human individuals. The overall study: There were three CD4 naive, three CD4 memory, two CD8 naive and one CD8 memory plates per donor.

General study points: Generally, estimated richness proved larger in naive subsets than it did in memory subsets.

This sequence joins TRBV28 and TRBJ2-3; D not certain. Sequencing was carried out using memory CD8+ T cells from PBMCs. Stated subset: CD45RO+ cells pooled with CCR7-negative TemRA cells. The receptor was derived from a man aged 18 to 30 in good health. Some clones in this sample may be carry-over from other donors' samples. The CDR3 loop reads CASSPTDTQYF. The CDR3 nucleotides read TGTGCCAGCAGTCCGACAGATACGCAGTATTTT.